These 30 T cell receptor beta chains were sequenced from one sample in a study of vaccination effects on CD4 cells after COVID-19 (dated by TCRdb to between 2022 and 2023). The ViraFEST assay stimulated PBMC with viral peptide pools and then used TCR sequencing to identify antigen-specific CD4+ T cell clonotypes by expansion. After around 10 days of culture, CD4+ T cells were isolated with the EasySep CD4+ T cell isolation kit. None of the healthy vaccine recipients had a prior SARS-CoV-2 infection, which was confirmed by nucleocapsid antibody tests that came back negative both before and after vaccination. The antigens of these receptors remain unknown. The receptor library was made with the immunoSEQ multiplex PCR assay. TCRdb took this table from immuneACCESS and kept in-frame rearrangements with V and J called. Such tables lack part of the clones; where checked against another copy, unresolved V genes explain under half of the gap, and the rest is unexplained. Counted in this sample were 37,000 or so clones; roughly 66% of them appeared once. The biggest ten clones account for under 15% of the sample.

This specimen consisted of CD4+ T cells from PBMCs cultured with HCoV-OC43 spike peptides, obtained before COVID-19 vaccination. This sample's cell subset or site label indicates: HCoV-OC43 spike overlapping peptide pool stimulation. Every receptor here comes from a human donor who received a COVID-19 vaccine.

V and J are TRBV27 and TRBJ1-3; possibly TRBD1 for D (6 bases). V was trimmed by 4 bases and J by 0 bases, leaving 10 bases between them. Per germline, CDR1 MNHEY and CDR2 SMNVEV (reference sequence). The CDR3 extends over 15 amino acids. The CDR3 spells CASSSRGGSGNTIYF. The CDR3 DNA follows: TGTGCCAGCAGTTCCAGGGGAGGCTCTGGAAACACCATATATTTT.

This clone was observed a handful of times. The gene calls are TRBV5-4 and TRBJ2-7; 14 positions match TRBD2. There are 16 residues in the CDR3. The ends lost 4 bases at V and 2 bases at J; junction bases unmatched: 5. The germline V gene encodes CDR1 SGHNT and CDR2 YYREEE (reference sequence). CDR3 loop: CASSGGGLAGAYEQYF. In nucleotides, the CDR3 is TGTGCCAGCAGCGGGGGGGGACTAGCGGGAGCCTACGAGCAGTACTTC.

The rearrangement joins TRBV3-1 (or the pseudogene TRBV3-2) to TRBJ1-3; D gene unclear. Germline CDR1 LGHDT, CDR2 YNNKEL (reference sequence). The CDR3 is 15 amino acids. The V and J ends lost 1 base and 0 bases respectively, with 7 bases between them. The CDR3 region is CASSQGSGSGNTIYF. CDR3 in DNA: TGTGCCAGCAGCCAAGGGAGCGGCTCTGGAAACACCATATATTTT.

The chain carries TRBV7-9 and TRBJ2-5, with 10 bases fitting TRBD2. CDR1 and CDR2 (germline): SEHNR, FQNEAQ (reference sequence). V trimming: 1 base; J trimming: 3 bases; junction bases outside the gene matches: 5. The CDR3 extends over 16 amino acids. This CDR3 reads CASSLVGTSGKETQYF. CDR3 nucleotides: TGTGCCAGCAGCTTAGTAGGAACTAGCGGGAAAGAGACCCAGTACTTC.

The rearrangement uses TRBV21-1 and TRBJ2-2; no DNA check was done on the table's D call, TRBD1. TRBV21-1 is labeled a pseudogene. The CDR3 contains 15 residues. In nucleotides, the CDR3 is TGTGCCAGCAGCAAAGAAAGGGCGACAGGGTGGGAGCTGTTTTTT. This encodes CASSKERATGWELFF.

The chain links TRBV5-1 to TRBJ2-7, with TRBD2 matching 7 bases. Germline V lookup: CDR1 SGHRS, CDR2 YFSETQ. V trimming: 2 bases; J trimming: 5 bases; junction bases outside the gene matches: 10. The CDR3 runs 15 residues. The CDR3 reads CASSFRTGGSNEQYF. The CDR3, as DNA: TGCGCCAGCAGCTTTAGGACGGGAGGTAGCAACGAGCAGTACTTC.

J is TRBJ2-4 and V is TRBV11-2; D perhaps matches TRBD2 (6 bases). The ends were cut back, 1 base at V and 0 bases at J, with 13 bases in the middle. CDR3 length: 17 residues. Germline V gives CDR1 SGHAT, CDR2 FQNNGV. The DNA of the CDR3 is TGTGCCAGCAGCTTAGCAGGCCGGGGACTAGCCAAAAACATTCAGTACTTC. It encodes CASSLAGRGLAKNIQYF.

This clone was counted a few times. This chain connects TRBV5-1 to TRBJ2-5; D is undetermined. Per the germline V gene, CDR1 is SGHRS and CDR2 is YFSETQ. V was trimmed by 1 base and J by 2 bases, leaving 9 bases between them. The CDR3 totals 14 residues. The CDR3: CASSLTVGQETQYF. The CDR3 DNA is TGCGCCAGCAGCTTGACAGTGGGACAAGAGACCCAGTACTTC.

This chain uses TRBV3-1 (or the pseudogene TRBV3-2) with TRBJ2-7, with D possibly matching TRBD2 (5 bases). Germline CDR1 LGHDT, CDR2 YNNKEL (reference sequence). Trimming removed 7 bases from V and 3 bases from J, with 19 bases in between. The length of the CDR3 is 15 residues. The DNA of the CDR3 is TGTGCCAGCAAGAGAGCGAGCGGAGCCTTCTACGAGCAGTACTTC. It codes for CASKRASGAFYEQYF.

This clone was counted only a few times. The chain employs TRBV19 and TRBJ1-5; weak D call: TRBD1 (5 bases). Germline lookup yields CDR1 LNHDA and CDR2 SQIVND (reference sequence). Trimming took off 4 bases at V and 0 bases at J, with 13 bases between the two ends. This CDR3 comprises 16 residues. The CDR3 here is CASSSLQRGSNQPQHF. The CDR3 DNA reads TGTGCCAGTAGTAGCCTTCAGAGGGGTAGCAATCAGCCCCAGCATTTT. The entire variable domain, with the rest obtained from reference TRBV19 and TRBJ1-5, is as follows: DGGITQSPKYLFRKEGQNVTLSCEQNLNHDAMYWYRQDPGQGLRLIYYSQIVNDFQKGDIAEGYSVSREKKESFPLTVTSAQKNPTAFYLCASSSLQRGSNQPQHFGDGTRLSIL.

The chain links TRBV9 to TRBJ1-1; D uncertain. Germline V CDR1 and CDR2: SGDLS, YYNGEE. Trimming shortened V by 4 bases and J by 5 bases, and 18 bases separated the two germline ends. This CDR3 is 15 amino acids long. The CDR3 is CASSLPPDLVTEAFF. The CDR3 DNA reads TGTGCCAGCAGCCTCCCCCCTGATCTAGTGACTGAAGCTTTCTTT.

This chain connects TRBV6-1 to TRBJ2-5; 9 nucleotides agree with TRBD2. Germline trimming cut 2 bases from V and 2 bases from J; bases unmatched to any gene: 3. This CDR3 contains 15 residues. Germline CDR1 and CDR2: MNHNS and SASEGT. The CDR3 region has the DNA TGTGCCAGCAGTGAATTTGCGGGGGGGCAAGAGACCCAGTACTTC. It encodes CASSEFAGGQETQYF.

V and J are TRBV28 and TRBJ1-2; D perhaps matches TRBD1 (5 bases). CDR3 length equals 16 residues. Germline CDR1 and CDR2: MDHEN and SYDVKM. Deletions cut 3 bases from V and 4 bases from J, with 18 bases between. The CDR3 loop reads CASSLGSGDVGYGYTF. The CDR3 coding sequence is TGTGCCAGCAGTTTGGGATCGGGGGATGTGGGCTATGGCTACACCTTC.

The chain recombines TRBV4-2 with TRBJ2-5; 8 positions match TRBD1. The V and J ends lost 4 bases and 0 bases, in that order; junction bases with no gene match: 10. Germline loops: CDR1 LGHNA, CDR2 YNFKEQ. This CDR3 region has 17 residues. The CDR3 spells CASSPYFPGQDQETQYF. CDR3 sequence (DNA): TGTGCCAGCAGCCCGTATTTTCCGGGACAGGACCAAGAGACCCAGTACTTC.

The chain is built from TRBV15 and TRBJ2-1, with TRBD1 matching over 7 bases. V dropped 3 bases and J dropped 9; count of bases not matched to a gene: 8. CDR1 and CDR2 (germline): LNHNV, YYDKDF (reference sequence). This CDR3 has 14 residues. CDR3 sequence: CATSRAQGVGEQFF. CDR3 DNA sequence: TGTGCCACCAGCAGGGCTCAGGGGGTGGGTGAGCAGTTCTTC.

The chain recombines TRBV21-1 with TRBJ2-1; the DNA was not used to check the table's D call, TRBD2. TRBV21-1 is annotated as a pseudogene. The CDR3 runs 16 residues. The CDR3, as DNA: TGTGCCAGCAGCAAAGGTATGGGGACTAGCGATAATGAGCAGTTCTTC. Translation: CASSKGMGTSDNEQFF.

The sample holds a few counts of this clone. The rearrangement joins TRBV5-4 to TRBJ1-1; TRBD1 matches 7 bases. Germline V gene lookup returns CDR1 SGHNT and CDR2 YYREEE (reference sequence). The ends lost 4 bases at V and 4 bases at J; junction bases unmatched: 16. The CDR3 loop spans 17 amino acids. This CDR3 is CASSPSPTVTGVTEAFF. The CDR3 nucleotides are TGTGCCAGCAGCCCCTCGCCTACAGTTACAGGGGTCACTGAAGCTTTCTTT.

The chain has TRBV19 and TRBJ2-3; 10 nucleotides agree with TRBD2. Losses at the gene ends were 6 bases for V and 7 bases for J; bases not matched to a gene: 10. CDR3 size: 15 residues. Germline loops: CDR1 LNHDA, CDR2 SQIVND (reference sequence). The CDR3: CASRQTSGVENTQYF. CDR3 DNA sequence: TGTGCCAGTAGACAAACTAGCGGGGTAGAAAATACGCAGTATTTT.

The chain recombines TRBV7-7 with TRBJ2-7; D may be TRBD2 (5 bases). V shed 1 base and J shed 0 bases, with 16 bases lying between them. CDR1 is SSHAT, CDR2 FNYEAQ, per germline (reference sequence). This CDR3 has 17 residues. The CDR3 sequence: CASSLDLGLILSYEQYF. CDR3 DNA: TGTGCCAGCAGCTTAGACCTCGGACTTATCCTCTCCTACGAGCAGTACTTC.

The chain is built from TRBV7-9 and TRBJ2-7; D gene uncertain. V was trimmed by 5 bases and J by 5 bases, leaving 10 bases between them. The CDR3 has 12 residues. The germline gives CDR1 SEHNR, CDR2 FQNEAQ (reference sequence). CDR3 DNA sequence: TGTGCCAGCAGCCTTACCGTCGACGAGCAGTACTTC. Protein sequence: CASSLTVDEQYF.

This clone was counted a single time. This chain connects TRBV5-1 to TRBJ1-3, with no clear D. This CDR3 is 16 amino acids long. With 0 bases removed from V and 5 bases from J, the gap between germline ends came to 15 bases. Germline values: CDR1 SGHRS, CDR2 YFSETQ. In DNA, the CDR3 is TGCGCCAGCAGCTTGGAAGTAACAGCCACAAGAAACACCATATATTTT. Protein: CASSLEVTATRNTIYF.

V and J are TRBV3-1 (or the pseudogene TRBV3-2) and TRBJ2-3; D remains unclear. V lost 4 bases, J lost 5 bases, and 7 bases lay in between. Germline values: CDR1 LGHDT, CDR2 YNNKEL (reference sequence). The CDR3 totals 12 residues. CDR3 coding DNA: TGTGCCAGCAGCCTACCCGGAGATACGCAGTATTTT. It translates to CASSLPGDTQYF.

The chain carries TRBV25-1 and TRBJ2-3, with D possibly being TRBD2 (5 bases). Germline CDR1 MGHDK, CDR2 SYGVNS. The CDR3 is made up of 15 amino acids. Trimming pared 1 base from V and 4 bases from J, leaving 12 bases between. The CDR3 bases are TGTGCCAGCAGTGAATCTTCTACACTAGCAGATACGCAGTATTTT. Its translation: CASSESSTLADTQYF.

V is TRBV6-5 and J is TRBJ2-1, with 11 bases lining up with TRBD2. The CDR3 is 14 amino acids. Germline values: CDR1 MNHEY, CDR2 SVGAGI. The junction had 4 bases not matched to a gene; V was cut back by 7 bases and J by 5 bases. CDR3 coding DNA: TGTGCCAGCACCTTGGGACTAGCGGACAATGAGCAGTTCTTC. It yields the protein CASTLGLADNEQFF.

The chain carries TRBV30 and TRBJ2-1, with TRBD2 matching over 9 bases. Germline V lookup: CDR1 GTSNPN, CDR2 SVGIG (reference sequence). The CDR3 sequence is 14 residues long. Losses at the gene ends were 1 base for V and 10 bases for J; bases not matched to a gene: 8. CDR3 loop: CAWSASLAGVEQFF. CDR3 bases: TGTGCCTGGAGTGCCTCTTTAGCGGGGGTAGAGCAGTTCTTC.

The chain joins TRBV10-3 to TRBJ2-5; D not certain. V lost 1 base, J lost 2 bases, and 8 bases lay in between. This CDR3 contains 14 residues. CDR1 ENHRY and CDR2 SYGVKD come from the germline V gene. In DNA form, the CDR3 reads TGTGCCATCAGTGAGTTCCACAGTCAAGAGACCCAGTACTTC. Translating it yields CAISEFHSQETQYF.

J is TRBJ2-7 and V is TRBV5-8; no firm D call. CDR1 SGHTS and CDR2 YDEGEE come from the germline V gene. The V end was cut by 2 bases, the J end by 0 bases, with 9 bases between. The CDR3 is made up of 14 amino acids. The CDR3 protein is CASSFVGGSYEQYF. The CDR3 DNA follows: TGTGCCAGCAGCTTCGTCGGCGGCTCCTACGAGCAGTACTTC. The full variable domain, in which reference TRBV5-8 and TRBJ2-7 provide the parts outside the CDR3, is EAGVTQSPTHLIKTRGQQATLRCSPISGHTSVYWYQQALGLGLQFLLWYDEGEERNRGNFPPRFSGRQFPNYSSELNVNALELEDSALYLCASSFVGGSYEQYFGPGTRLTVT.

This clone was counted between two and nine times. The genes are TRBV6-1 and TRBJ2-2, with 10 positions matching TRBD2. The germline CDR1 and CDR2 sequences are MNHNS and SASEGT. Trimming took 2 bases from V and 3 from J; bases not matched to a gene: 0. The CDR3 contains 15 residues. CDR3 sequence: CASSELAGDTGELFF. In DNA, the CDR3 is TGTGCCAGCAGTGAACTAGCGGGAGACACCGGGGAGCTGTTTTTT.

The V and J genes are TRBV3-1 (or the pseudogene TRBV3-2) and TRBJ1-6, with 7 bases aligning to TRBD1. There are 18 residues in the CDR3. The ends lost 1 base at V and 7 bases at J; junction bases unmatched: 13. Germline CDR1 is LGHDT and CDR2 is YNNKEL (reference sequence). This CDR3 reads CASSQGPDRALRNSPLHF. The CDR3 region has the DNA TGTGCCAGCAGCCAAGGCCCCGACAGGGCCCTACGAAATTCACCCCTCCACTTT.

This clone was found a few times. The chain is built from TRBV3-1 (or the pseudogene TRBV3-2) and TRBJ2-1; D may be TRBD2 (7 bases). This CDR3 contains 16 residues. V was trimmed by 1 base and J by 3 bases, leaving 13 bases between them. Germline values: CDR1 LGHDT, CDR2 YNNKEL (reference sequence). CDR3 DNA: TGTGCCAGCAGCCAAGGAGGACTAGGGGGCTACAATGAGCAGTTCTTC. This sequence encodes CASSQGGLGGYNEQFF.